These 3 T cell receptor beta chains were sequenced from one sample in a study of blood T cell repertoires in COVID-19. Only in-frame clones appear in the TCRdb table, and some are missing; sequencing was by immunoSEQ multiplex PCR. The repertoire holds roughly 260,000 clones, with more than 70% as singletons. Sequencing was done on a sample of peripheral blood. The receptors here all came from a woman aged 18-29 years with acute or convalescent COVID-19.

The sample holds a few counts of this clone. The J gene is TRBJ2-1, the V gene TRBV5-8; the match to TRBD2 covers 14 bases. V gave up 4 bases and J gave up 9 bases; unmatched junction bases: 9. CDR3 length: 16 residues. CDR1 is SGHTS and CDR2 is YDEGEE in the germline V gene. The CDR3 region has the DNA TGTGCCAGCAGCCAGAGAGGACTAGCGGGAGGTGCTGAGCAGTTCTTC. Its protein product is CASSQRGLAGGAEQFF.

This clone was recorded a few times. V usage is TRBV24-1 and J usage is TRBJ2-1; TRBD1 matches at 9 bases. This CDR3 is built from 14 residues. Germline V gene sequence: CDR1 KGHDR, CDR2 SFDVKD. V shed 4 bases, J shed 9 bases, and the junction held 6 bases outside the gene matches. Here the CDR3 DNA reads TGTGCCACCAGTGAGTCCGGGACAGGGATTGAGCAGTTCTTC. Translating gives CATSESGTGIEQFF.

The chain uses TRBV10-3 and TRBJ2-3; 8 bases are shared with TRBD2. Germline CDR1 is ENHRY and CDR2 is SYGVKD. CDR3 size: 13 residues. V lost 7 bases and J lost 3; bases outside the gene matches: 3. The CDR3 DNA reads TGTGCCATCACCGGACTAGCTACAGATACGCAGTATTTT. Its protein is CAITGLATDTQYF.